Presented here are 15 T cell receptor beta chains from one specimen sequenced in a study of PD-1 blockade in classical Hodgkin lymphoma. Described time point: cycle 4 day 1 (C4D1), after about 6 weeks of nivolumab. Every patient was affected by relapse after autologous stem cell transplantation, while exposure to brentuximab vedotin was not uniform. Clones were sequenced by immunoSEQ multiplex PCR, and TCRdb holds only the in-frame ones, with some missing. The sample contains roughly 16,000 clones, about 83% of which appear only once. The sample in question was peripheral blood mononuclear cells (PBMCs), obtained before the fourth cycle of nivolumab. Every receptor here comes from a human donor with classical Hodgkin lymphoma.

This sequence joins TRBV9 and TRBJ2-7; D remains unclear. Trimming stripped 1 base from V and 3 bases from J, with 8 bases between. Germline V gene sequence: CDR1 SGDLS, CDR2 YYNGEE. The CDR3 is 13 amino acids. The CDR3 protein is CASSVQTGYEQYF. DNA of the CDR3: TGTGCCAGCAGCGTACAGACGGGCTACGAGCAGTACTTC.

A remark on this clone: Other DNA sequences of this sample code for an identical CDR3. V gene TRBV7-9 combines with J gene TRBJ2-5, with D possibly being TRBD1 or TRBD2 (5 bases each). Germline CDR1 and CDR2: SEHNR and FQNEAQ (reference sequence). V dropped 4 bases and J dropped 4 bases, with 10 bases sitting between them. The CDR3 has 13 amino acids. CDR3 bases: TGTGCCAGCAGCTCCTCGGGGCGAGAGACCCAGTACTTC. Protein sequence: CASSSSGRETQYF.

The chain uses TRBV6-1 and TRBJ1-1; the D gene is possibly TRBD1 (5 bases). The length of the CDR3 is 14 residues. With 3 bases removed from V and 5 bases from J, the gap between germline ends came to 13 bases. Germline CDR1 MNHNS, CDR2 SASEGT. The CDR3 DNA sequence: TGTGCCAGCAGTGACGCAGGGCTCAGGACTGAAGCTTTCTTT. Translated: CASSDAGLRTEAFF.

The chain employs TRBV6-1 and TRBJ2-7; tentative D call: TRBD2 (6 bases). V was cut by 7 bases and J by 6 bases, with 13 bases left in between. The CDR3 is made up of 12 amino acids. Germline CDR1 and CDR2: MNHNS and SASEGT. The CDR3 region has the DNA TGTGCCAGCAAGGCAGCGGGTCTCGAGCAGTACTTC. As protein: CASKAAGLEQYF.

The chain is built from TRBV5-1 and TRBJ1-1; tentative D call: TRBD1 (5 bases). The germline V and J ends were trimmed by 0 bases and 4 bases, with 7 bases remaining between them. CDR1 and CDR2 from the germline V gene are SGHRS and YFSETQ. This CDR3 comprises 13 residues. The CDR3 sequence is CASSLEGSTEAFF. The CDR3 bases are TGCGCCAGCAGCTTGGAGGGGAGCACTGAAGCTTTCTTT.

The chain is built from TRBV7-2 and TRBJ2-5; D is ambiguous. The germline CDR1 and CDR2 sequences are SGHTA and FQGNSA. The CDR3 is made up of 13 amino acids. V lost 3 bases to trimming and J lost 0 bases, with 5 bases between them. CDR3 residues: CASSFPHQETQYF. The CDR3 DNA is TGTGCCAGCAGCTTTCCCCACCAAGAGACCCAGTACTTC.

J is TRBJ1-2 and V is TRBV7-9, with unresolved D. V was cut by 8 bases and J by 6 bases, with 10 bases left in between. From germline, CDR1 is SEHNR and CDR2 FQNEAQ (reference sequence). The CDR3 runs to 11 residues. The CDR3 DNA sequence: TGTGCCAGCGGCCAAATTGATGGCTACACCTTC. It yields the protein CASGQIDGYTF.

The chain employs TRBV6-5 and TRBJ1-2; 7 bases map to TRBD1. The CDR3 sequence is 15 residues long. Germline CDR1 MNHEY, CDR2 SVGAGI. V dropped 4 bases and J dropped 0; count of bases not matched to a gene: 5. CDR3 coding DNA: TGTGCCAGCAGTTCTACAGGGACAGCTAACTATGGCTACACCTTC. Translating it yields CASSSTGTANYGYTF.

CDR3 DNA sequence: TGCAGCGTTGAATTCGTAACCCTGTCCGCTGAAGCTTTCTTT. Encoded protein: CSVEFVTLSAEAFF. The chain has TRBV29-1 and TRBJ1-1; D unclear. Germline V gene data show CDR1 as SQVTM and CDR2 as ANQGSEA. CDR3 size: 14 residues. V gave up 2 bases and J gave up 6 bases, with 16 bases separating them. Full variable domain (remainder filled in from reference TRBV29-1 and TRBJ1-1): SAVISQKPSRDICQRGTSLTIQCQVDSQVTMMFWYRQQPGQSLTLIATANQGSEATYESGFVIDKFPISRPNLTFSTLTVSNMSPEDSSIYLCSVEFVTLSAEAFFGQGTRLTVV.

The chain carries TRBV7-8 and TRBJ1-6; D perhaps matches TRBD1 (5 bases). CDR1 and CDR2 (germline): SGHVS, FQNEAQ. The CDR3 consists of 14 residues. V gave up 1 base and J gave up 7 bases, with 8 bases separating them. CDR3 protein: CASSLDQGNSPLHF. DNA of the CDR3: TGTGCCAGCAGCTTAGATCAGGGAAATTCACCCCTCCACTTT.

The rearrangement links TRBV6-6 to TRBJ2-2, with D unresolved. This CDR3 has 15 residues. V was trimmed by 6 bases and J by 6 bases, leaving 17 bases between them. The germline gives CDR1 MNHNY, CDR2 SVGAGI (reference sequence). The CDR3 loop is CASSRSEQRAGELFF. CDR3 DNA sequence: TGTGCCAGCAGCCGCTCAGAACAAAGAGCCGGGGAGCTGTTTTTT.

The rearrangement links TRBV9 to TRBJ1-4, with 12 bases identical to TRBD1. The CDR3 is 17 residues long. V was clipped by 3 bases and J by 2 bases; unmatched bases: 5. The germline CDR1 and CDR2 sequences are SGDLS and YYNGEE. The DNA of the CDR3 is TGTGCCAGCAGCGCCTGGGACAGGGGGCTGACTAATGAAAAACTGTTTTTT. The encoded protein is CASSAWDRGLTNEKLFF.

The chain couples TRBV6-5 to TRBJ2-1, with 11 bases identical to TRBD2. The CDR3 loop spans 15 amino acids. Germline trimming cut 5 bases from V and 3 bases from J; bases unmatched to any gene: 3. Germline V gene sequence: CDR1 MNHEY, CDR2 SVGAGI. For the CDR3, the DNA is TGTGCCAGCAGTCTAGCGGGGGGCTACTACAATGAGCAGTTCTTC. Protein: CASSLAGGYYNEQFF.

The chain combines TRBV4-2 with TRBJ1-1; unclear D gene. The V end lost 0 bases, the J end lost 1 base, and 3 bases lay between the germline ends. In germline, CDR1 is LGHNA, CDR2 YNFKEQ. This CDR3 comprises 13 residues. The CDR3 spells CASSQDRNTEAFF. CDR3 nucleotides: TGTGCCAGCAGCCAAGACCGGAACACTGAAGCTTTCTTT.

The chain uses TRBV19 and TRBJ2-1; no firm D call. The CDR3 extends over 13 amino acids. Germline CDR1 LNHDA, CDR2 SQIVND (reference sequence). V was clipped by 4 bases and J by 3 bases, with 7 bases between them. The CDR3, as DNA: TGTGCCAGTAGTACCCGCGGCTACAATGAGCAGTTCTTC. Translated: CASSTRGYNEQFF.